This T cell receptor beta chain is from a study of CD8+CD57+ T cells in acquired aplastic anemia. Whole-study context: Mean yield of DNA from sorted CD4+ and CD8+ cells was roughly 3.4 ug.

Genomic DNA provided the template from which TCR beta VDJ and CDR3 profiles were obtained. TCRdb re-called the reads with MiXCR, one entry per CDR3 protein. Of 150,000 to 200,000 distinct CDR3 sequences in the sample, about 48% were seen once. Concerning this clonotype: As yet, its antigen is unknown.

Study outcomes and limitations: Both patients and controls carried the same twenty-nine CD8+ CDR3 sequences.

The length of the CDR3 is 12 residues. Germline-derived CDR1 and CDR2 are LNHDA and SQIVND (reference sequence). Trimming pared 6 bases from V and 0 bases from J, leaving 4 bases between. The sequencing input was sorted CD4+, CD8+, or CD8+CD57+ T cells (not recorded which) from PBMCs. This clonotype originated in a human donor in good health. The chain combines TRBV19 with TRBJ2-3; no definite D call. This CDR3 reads CASSQSTDTQYF. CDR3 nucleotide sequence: TGTGCCAGTAGCCAAAGCACAGATACGCAGTATTTT.